This TCR beta chain was sequenced in a study of blood T cell repertoires in COVID-19. Study in general: The study drew acute and convalescent COVID-19 samples from the United States, Italy and Spain. PBMCs, B-cell-depleted T cells, or T cells provided the cDNA or gDNA that made up the material.

Study processing details: Amplification from reference gene primers served as the basis for estimated nucleated cell counts. The method was immunoSEQ multiplex PCR; TCRdb's version includes in-frame clones alone and lacks a portion of them. V, J and clone size reflect that table, while D and trimming were determined from the DNA. The sample lists under 60,000 clones; approximately 88% were seen once. Patients in Seattle were enrolled during active infection, then followed longitudinally. This CDR3 is 15 amino acids long. V was pared by 3 bases and J by 1 base, with 12 bases between. CDR1 is LGHNA and CDR2 is YSLEER in the germline V gene.

V is TRBV4-3 and J is TRBJ1-1, with a possible D match to TRBD1 (6 bases). This TCR derives from a man in his thirties or forties with COVID-19, enrolled during active disease. Sequenced input: peripheral blood. Written as DNA, the CDR3 is TGCGCCAGCAGCCAGAACCCCAGGGGGAACACTGAAGCTTTCTTT. Protein: CASSQNPRGNTEAFF.